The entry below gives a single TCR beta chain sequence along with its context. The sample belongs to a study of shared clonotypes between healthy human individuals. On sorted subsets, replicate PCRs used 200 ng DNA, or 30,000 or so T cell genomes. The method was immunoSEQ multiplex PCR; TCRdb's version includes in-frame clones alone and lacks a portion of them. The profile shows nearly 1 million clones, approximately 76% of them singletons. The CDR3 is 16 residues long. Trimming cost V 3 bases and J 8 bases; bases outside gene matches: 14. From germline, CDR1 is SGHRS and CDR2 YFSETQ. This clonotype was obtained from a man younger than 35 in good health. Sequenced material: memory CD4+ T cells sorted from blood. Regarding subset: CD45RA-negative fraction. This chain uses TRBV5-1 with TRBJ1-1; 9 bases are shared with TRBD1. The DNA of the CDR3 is TGCGCCAGCAGCTCCGCCCTCGGTCCCGGGACAGGGGAAGCTTTCTTT. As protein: CASSSALGPGTGEAFF.